This T cell receptor beta chain was found in a study of monozygotic twins with inflammatory bowel disease. This CDR3 contains 14 residues. Germline V lookup: CDR1 SGHVS, CDR2 FQNEAQ. One entry per CDR3 protein, without DNA, is what TCRdb gives after re-calling the 5' RACE reads. The data include 150,000 to 200,000 distinct CDR3 sequences; the top ten clones carry approximately 3%. The receptor was isolated from a human donor with ulcerative colitis or Crohn's disease, or a healthy co-twin of an affected twin (not recorded which). The chain carries TRBV7-8 and TRBJ2-3; TCRdb's D gene call, TRBD1, goes unchecked for lack of DNA. The sample comprised blood. The CDR3 sequence is CASSYQGSTDTQYF.